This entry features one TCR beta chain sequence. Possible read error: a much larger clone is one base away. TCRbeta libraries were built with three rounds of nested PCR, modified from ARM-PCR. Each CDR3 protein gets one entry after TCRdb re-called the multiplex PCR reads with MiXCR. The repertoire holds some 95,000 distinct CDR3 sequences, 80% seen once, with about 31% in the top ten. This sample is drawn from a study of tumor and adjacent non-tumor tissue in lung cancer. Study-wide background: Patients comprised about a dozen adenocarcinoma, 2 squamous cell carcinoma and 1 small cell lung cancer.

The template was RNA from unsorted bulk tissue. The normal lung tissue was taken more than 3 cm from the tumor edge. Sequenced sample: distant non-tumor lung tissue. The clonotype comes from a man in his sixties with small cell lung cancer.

CDR3 in amino acids: CASSPRPGTNIDEQFF. The CDR3 DNA follows: TGTGCCAGCAGTCCCAGACCCGGGACTAACATAGACGAGCAGTTCTTC. The rearrangement links TRBV28 to TRBJ2-1, with 7 nucleotides matching TRBD2. This CDR3 is 16 amino acids long. V dropped 5 bases and J dropped 10; count of bases not matched to a gene: 17. The germline CDR1 and CDR2 sequences are MDHEN and SYDVKM.